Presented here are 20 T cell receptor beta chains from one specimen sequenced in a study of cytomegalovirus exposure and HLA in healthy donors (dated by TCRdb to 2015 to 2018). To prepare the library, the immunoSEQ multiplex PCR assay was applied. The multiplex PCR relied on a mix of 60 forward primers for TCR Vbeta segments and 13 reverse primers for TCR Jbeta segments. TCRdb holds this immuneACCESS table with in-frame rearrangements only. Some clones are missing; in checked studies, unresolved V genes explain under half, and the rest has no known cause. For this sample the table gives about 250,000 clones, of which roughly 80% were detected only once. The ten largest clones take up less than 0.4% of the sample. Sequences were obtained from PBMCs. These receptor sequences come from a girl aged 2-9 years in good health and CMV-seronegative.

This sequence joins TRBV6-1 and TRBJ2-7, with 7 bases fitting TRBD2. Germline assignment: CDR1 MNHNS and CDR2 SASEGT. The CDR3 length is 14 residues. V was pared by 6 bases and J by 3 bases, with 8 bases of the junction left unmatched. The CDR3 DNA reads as TGTGCCAGCAGGGGAGGGCTAGCGGTCTACGAGCAGTACTTC. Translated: CASRGGLAVYEQYF.

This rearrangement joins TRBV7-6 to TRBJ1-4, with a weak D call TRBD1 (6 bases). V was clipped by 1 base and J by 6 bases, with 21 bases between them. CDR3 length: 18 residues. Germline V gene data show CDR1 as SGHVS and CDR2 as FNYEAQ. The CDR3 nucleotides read TGTGCCAGCAGCTTAGACCCCGACAGGCCGATGGGGGATGAAAAACTGTTTTTT. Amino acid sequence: CASSLDPDRPMGDEKLFF.

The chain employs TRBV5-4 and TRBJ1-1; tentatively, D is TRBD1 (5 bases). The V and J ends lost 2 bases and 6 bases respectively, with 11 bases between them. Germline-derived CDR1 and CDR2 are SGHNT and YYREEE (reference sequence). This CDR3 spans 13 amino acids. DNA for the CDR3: TGTGCCAGCAGCTTAATCTCAGGGTCTGAAGCTTTCTTT. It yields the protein CASSLISGSEAFF.

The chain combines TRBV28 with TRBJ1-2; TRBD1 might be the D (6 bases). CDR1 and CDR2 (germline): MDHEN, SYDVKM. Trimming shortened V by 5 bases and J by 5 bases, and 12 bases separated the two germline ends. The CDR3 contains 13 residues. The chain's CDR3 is CASSITGRYGYTF. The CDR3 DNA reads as TGTGCCAGCAGTATTACAGGGCGGTATGGCTACACCTTC.

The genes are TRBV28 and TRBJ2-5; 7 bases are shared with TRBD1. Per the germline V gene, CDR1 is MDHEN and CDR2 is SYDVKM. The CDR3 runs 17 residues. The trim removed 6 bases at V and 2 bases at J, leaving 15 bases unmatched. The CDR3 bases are TGTGCCAGCAGATCGGGGCTAGCAGGGGGACATCAAGAGACCCAGTACTTC. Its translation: CASRSGLAGGHQETQYF. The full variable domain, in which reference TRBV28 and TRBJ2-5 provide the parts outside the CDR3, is DVKVTQSSRYLVKRTGEKVFLECVQDMDHENMFWYRQDPGLGLRLIYFSYDVKMKEKGDIPEGYSVSREKKERFSLILESASTNQTSMYLCASRSGLAGGHQETQYFGPGTRLLVL.

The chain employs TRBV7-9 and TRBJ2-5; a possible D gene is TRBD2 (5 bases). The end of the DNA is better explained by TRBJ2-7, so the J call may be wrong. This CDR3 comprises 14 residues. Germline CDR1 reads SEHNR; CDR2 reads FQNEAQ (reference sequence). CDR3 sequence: CASSLEDSFYEQYF. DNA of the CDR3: TGTGCCAGCAGCTTAGAGGACTCATTCTACGAGCAGTACTTC.

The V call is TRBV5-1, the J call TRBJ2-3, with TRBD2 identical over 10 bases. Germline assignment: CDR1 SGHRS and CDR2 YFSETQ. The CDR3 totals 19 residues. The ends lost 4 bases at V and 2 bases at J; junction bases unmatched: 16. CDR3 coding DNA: TGCGCCAGCAGCCCTCGACTAGCGGGTTTAACCCAAGCCACAGATACGCAGTATTTT. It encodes CASSPRLAGLTQATDTQYF. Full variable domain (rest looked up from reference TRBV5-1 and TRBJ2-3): KAGVTQTPRYLIKTRGQQVTLSCSPISGHRSVSWYQQTPGQGLQFLFEYFSETQRNKGNFPGRFSGRQFSNSRSEMNVSTLELGDSALYLCASSPRLAGLTQATDTQYFGPGTRLTVL.

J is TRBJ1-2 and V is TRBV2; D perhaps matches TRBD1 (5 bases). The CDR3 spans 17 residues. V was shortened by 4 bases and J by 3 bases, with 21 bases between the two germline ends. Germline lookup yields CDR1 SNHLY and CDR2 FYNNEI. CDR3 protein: CASSGEDCRGIDYGYTF. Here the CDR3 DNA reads TGTGCCAGCAGTGGGGAGGATTGTCGGGGGATTGACTATGGCTACACCTTC.

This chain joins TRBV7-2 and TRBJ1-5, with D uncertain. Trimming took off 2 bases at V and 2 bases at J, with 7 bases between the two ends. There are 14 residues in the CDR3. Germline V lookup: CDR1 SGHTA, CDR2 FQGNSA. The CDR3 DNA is TGTGCCAGCAGCTTAATTGGAGGCAATCAGCCCCAGCATTTT. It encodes CASSLIGGNQPQHF.

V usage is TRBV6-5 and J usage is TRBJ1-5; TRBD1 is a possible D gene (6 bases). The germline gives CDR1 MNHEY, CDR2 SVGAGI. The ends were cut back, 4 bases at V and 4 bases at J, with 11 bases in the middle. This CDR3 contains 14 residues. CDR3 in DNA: TGTGCCAGCAGTTTACACAGGGCAAATCAGCCCCAGCATTTT. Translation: CASSLHRANQPQHF.

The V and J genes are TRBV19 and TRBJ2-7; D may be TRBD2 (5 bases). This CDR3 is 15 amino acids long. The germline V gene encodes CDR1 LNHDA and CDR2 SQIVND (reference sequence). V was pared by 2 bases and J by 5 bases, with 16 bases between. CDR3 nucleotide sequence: TGTGCCAGTAGTATAACCGAGGGAGCGTCTAACGAGCAGTACTTC. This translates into CASSITEGASNEQYF.

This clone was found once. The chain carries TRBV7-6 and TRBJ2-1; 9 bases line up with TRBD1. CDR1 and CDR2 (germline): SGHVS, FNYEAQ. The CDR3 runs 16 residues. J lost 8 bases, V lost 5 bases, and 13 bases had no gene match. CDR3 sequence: CASSPRMGQGRDEQFF. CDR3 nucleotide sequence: TGTGCCAGCAGCCCCCGGATGGGACAGGGTCGTGATGAGCAGTTCTTC.

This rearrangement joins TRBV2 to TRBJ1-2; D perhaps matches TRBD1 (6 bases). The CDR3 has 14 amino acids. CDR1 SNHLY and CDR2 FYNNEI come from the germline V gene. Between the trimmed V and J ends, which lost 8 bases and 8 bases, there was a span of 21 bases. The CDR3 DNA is TGTGCCAGCTATAGGGACATCTCTAATCAGGGCTACACCTTC. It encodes CASYRDISNQGYTF.

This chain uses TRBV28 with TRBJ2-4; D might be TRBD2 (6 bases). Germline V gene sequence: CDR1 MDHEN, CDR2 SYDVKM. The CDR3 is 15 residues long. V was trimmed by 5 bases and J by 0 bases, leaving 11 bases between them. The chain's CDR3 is CASSPWGVAKNIQYF. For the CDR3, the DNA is TGTGCCAGCAGTCCGTGGGGGGTAGCCAAAAACATTCAGTACTTC.

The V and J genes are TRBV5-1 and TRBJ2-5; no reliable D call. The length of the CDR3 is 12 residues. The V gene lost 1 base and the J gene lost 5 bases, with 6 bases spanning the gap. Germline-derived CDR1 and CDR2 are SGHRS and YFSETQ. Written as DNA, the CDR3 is TGCGCCAGCAGCTTGTCTTTGGAGACCCAGTACTTC. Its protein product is CASSLSLETQYF.

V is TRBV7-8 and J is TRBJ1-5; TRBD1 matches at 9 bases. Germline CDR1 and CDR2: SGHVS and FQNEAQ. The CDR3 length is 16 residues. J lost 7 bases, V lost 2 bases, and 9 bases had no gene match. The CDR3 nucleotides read TGTGCCAGCAGCTTATTTAGAGCGACAGGGGGACAGCCCCAGCATTTT. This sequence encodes CASSLFRATGGQPQHF.

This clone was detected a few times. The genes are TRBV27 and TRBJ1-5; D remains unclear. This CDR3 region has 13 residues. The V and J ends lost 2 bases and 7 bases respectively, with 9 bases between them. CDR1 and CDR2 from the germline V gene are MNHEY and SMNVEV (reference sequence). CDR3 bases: TGTGCCAGCAGTTTAGGGTACGGGCAGCCCCAGCATTTT. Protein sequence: CASSLGYGQPQHF.

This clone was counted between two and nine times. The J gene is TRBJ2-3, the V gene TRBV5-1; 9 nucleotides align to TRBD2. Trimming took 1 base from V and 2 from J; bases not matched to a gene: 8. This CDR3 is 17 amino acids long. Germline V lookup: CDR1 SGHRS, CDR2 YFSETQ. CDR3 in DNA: TGCGCCAGCAGCTTGAAAGCGGGAGGTTCCTCCACAGATACGCAGTATTTT. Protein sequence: CASSLKAGGSSTDTQYF. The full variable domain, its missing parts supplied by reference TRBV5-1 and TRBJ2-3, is KAGVTQTPRYLIKTRGQQVTLSCSPISGHRSVSWYQQTPGQGLQFLFEYFSETQRNKGNFPGRFSGRQFSNSRSEMNVSTLELGDSALYLCASSLKAGGSSTDTQYFGPGTRLTVL.

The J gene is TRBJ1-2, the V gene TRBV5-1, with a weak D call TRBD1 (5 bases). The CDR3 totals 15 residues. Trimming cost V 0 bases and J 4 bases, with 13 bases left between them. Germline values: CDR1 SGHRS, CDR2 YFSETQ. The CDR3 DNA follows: TGCGCCAGCAGCTTGGTCGGGGGAAGCGCCTATGGCTACACCTTC. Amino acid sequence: CASSLVGGSAYGYTF.

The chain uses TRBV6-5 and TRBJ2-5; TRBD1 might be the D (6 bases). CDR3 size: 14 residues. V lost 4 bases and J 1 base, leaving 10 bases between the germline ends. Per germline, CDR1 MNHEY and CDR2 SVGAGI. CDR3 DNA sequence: TGTGCCAGCAGTTCCCAGGGGACCCAAGAGACCCAGTACTTC. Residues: CASSSQGTQETQYF.